The 24 T cell receptor beta chains listed next were all sequenced from one sample in a study of shared clonotypes between healthy human individuals. The assay was immunoSEQ multiplex PCR, and TCRdb's table has in-frame clones only and misses some. Of some 2,000,000 clones listed, approximately 96% are singletons. Material for sequencing was naive CD4+ T cells sorted from blood. Subset defined: CD45RA+ positively selected. Receptor source: a man younger than 30 in good health.

About this clone itself: This specimen includes other DNA sequences encoding the same CDR3. The chain carries TRBV2 and TRBJ2-1; 11 bases line up with TRBD2. With V trimmed by 4 bases and J by 4 bases, 3 bases remained unmatched. The germline gives CDR1 SNHLY, CDR2 FYNNEI. The CDR3 sequence is 15 residues long. CDR3 bases: TGTGCCAGCAGTGGGACTAGCGGGCGATACAATGAGCAGTTCTTC. As protein: CASSGTSGRYNEQFF.

This clone appeared once. The rearrangement uses TRBV18 and TRBJ1-2; D uncertain. The CDR3 length is 15 residues. Trimming removed 0 bases at V and 2 bases at J, with 10 bases between. The V gene's germline CDR1 is KGHSH and CDR2 LQKENI. CDR3 sequence (DNA): TGTGCCAGCTCACCACCGGGGAAAGAAAACTATGGCTACACCTTC. This encodes CASSPPGKENYGYTF.

The chain joins TRBV6-1 to TRBJ2-5; D is uncertain. The germline CDR1 and CDR2 sequences are MNHNS and SASEGT. The CDR3 extends over 13 amino acids. Deletions cut 4 bases from V and 5 bases from J, with 11 bases between. This CDR3 reads CASSVNGWETQYF. In DNA form, the CDR3 reads TGTGCCAGCAGTGTTAACGGCTGGGAGACCCAGTACTTC.

This clone was observed a single time. The V call is TRBV9, the J call TRBJ1-6, with 7 bases identical to TRBD1. Germline V gene lookup returns CDR1 SGDLS and CDR2 YYNGEE. There are 16 residues in the CDR3. V lost 0 bases and J lost 6; bases outside the gene matches: 6. The CDR3 nucleotides read TGTGCCAGCAGCGTAGTCTCCGGGACAGTTAATTCACCCCTCCACTTT. Amino acids: CASSVVSGTVNSPLHF.

The V and J genes are TRBV7-9 and TRBJ2-1; 8 nucleotides line up with TRBD2. V was pared by 4 bases and J by 0 bases, with 8 bases of the junction left unmatched. The CDR3 totals 17 residues. Germline lookup yields CDR1 SEHNR and CDR2 FQNEAQ (reference sequence). CDR3 amino acids: CASSSKLADSSYNEQFF. In nucleotides, the CDR3 is TGTGCCAGCAGCTCAAAACTAGCGGACAGCTCCTACAATGAGCAGTTCTTC.

The chain is built from TRBV7-8 and TRBJ1-1, with no clear D. The CDR3 runs to 15 residues. The V gene lost 5 bases and the J gene lost 1 base, with 14 bases spanning the gap. CDR1 and CDR2 (germline): SGHVS, FQNEAQ. As DNA, the CDR3 is TGTGCCAGCAGCACAGACGGACTCCCGAACACTGAAGCTTTCTTT. This codes for CASSTDGLPNTEAFF.

The chain carries TRBV4-1 and TRBJ1-6; 8 bases agree with TRBD1. Germline V lookup: CDR1 MGHRA, CDR2 YSYEKL. Losses at the gene ends were 0 bases for V and 6 bases for J; bases not matched to a gene: 4. The CDR3 has 16 residues. The CDR3 nucleotides read TGCGCCAGCAGCCAAGAGATTCAGGGGGCTAATTCACCCCTCCACTTT. Protein sequence: CASSQEIQGANSPLHF.

The rearrangement links TRBV5-8 to TRBJ2-3, with D hard to call. This CDR3 spans 14 amino acids. Trimming stripped 1 base from V and 0 bases from J, with 6 bases between. CDR1 is SGHTS and CDR2 is YDEGEE in the germline V gene. For the CDR3, the DNA is TGTGCCAGCAGCTTGTGGCGAAGCACAGATACGCAGTATTTT. This translates into CASSLWRSTDTQYF.

This chain joins TRBV4-1 and TRBJ1-5; weak D call: TRBD1 (5 bases). This CDR3 contains 15 residues. V was pared by 4 bases and J by 6 bases, with 16 bases between. Germline lookup yields CDR1 MGHRA and CDR2 YSYEKL. CDR3 amino acids: CASSRDQGFGQPQHF. CDR3 coding DNA: TGCGCCAGCAGCCGGGACCAGGGCTTCGGTCAGCCCCAGCATTTT.

The rearrangement links TRBV12-5 to TRBJ2-3, with 12 nucleotides matching TRBD2. The CDR3 runs 18 residues. J was trimmed by 6 bases and V by 1 base; bases with no gene match: 11. CDR1 and CDR2 (germline): LGHNT, FRNRAP. CDR3 coding DNA: TGTGCTAGTGGTTTGGGGGAGTGGGCTAGCGGGAGGGCGGATACGCAGTATTTT. It yields the protein CASGLGEWASGRADTQYF.

The gene calls are TRBV5-1 and TRBJ1-1; unclear D gene. Looked up from germline, CDR1 is SGHRS and CDR2 is YFSETQ. V lost 0 bases and J lost 4, with 19 bases in between. The CDR3 has 17 amino acids. CDR3 sequence (DNA): TGCGCCAGCAGCTTGGTTCCCAGTGGCCCTGGAGGCACTGAAGCTTTCTTT. It codes for CASSLVPSGPGGTEAFF.

V is TRBV11-3 and J is TRBJ2-3, with 11 nucleotides matching TRBD2. Germline assignment: CDR1 SGHNT and CDR2 YENEEA. J gave up 5 bases and V 0 bases, and 7 bases lay outside the gene matches. CDR3 size: 17 residues. The CDR3 spells CASSLDGSGRAGDTQYF. CDR3 DNA sequence: TGTGCCAGCAGCTTAGATGGTAGCGGGAGGGCCGGAGATACGCAGTATTTT. The full variable domain, completed using reference TRBV11-3 and TRBJ2-3, is EAGVVQSPRYKIIEKKQPVAFWCNPISGHNTLYWYLQNLGQGPELLIRYENEEAVDDSQLPKDRFSAERLKGVDSTLKIQPAELGDSAVYLCASSLDGSGRAGDTQYFGPGTRLTVL.

The chain joins TRBV19 to TRBJ1-4; a weak D match, TRBD1 (6 bases). CDR3 length: 17 residues. CDR1 and CDR2 from the germline V gene are LNHDA and SQIVND (reference sequence). The germline V and J ends were trimmed by 5 bases and 0 bases, with 16 bases remaining between them. Written as DNA, the CDR3 is TGTGCCAGTAGTCTACGGACAGAGCTTGCAACTAATGAAAAACTGTTTTTT. This encodes CASSLRTELATNEKLFF.

This clone was found once. The J gene is TRBJ1-1, the V gene TRBV28; D may be TRBD1 (5 bases). The V gene lost 2 bases and the J gene lost 2 bases, with 15 bases spanning the gap. The CDR3 runs 16 residues. Per the germline V gene, CDR1 is MDHEN and CDR2 is SYDVKM. The CDR3 is CASSLPPGNINTEAFF. The CDR3 region has the DNA TGTGCCAGCAGTTTACCCCCAGGGAATATTAACACTGAAGCTTTCTTT.

CDR3 nucleotide sequence: TGTGCCAGCAGTGAAGCGCCAACAGGGGAGAACACTGAAGCTTTCTTT. The encoded protein is CASSEAPTGENTEAFF. This chain connects TRBV6-1 to TRBJ1-1; 7 nucleotides line up with TRBD1. Trimming took 0 bases from V and 1 from J; bases not matched to a gene: 5. The CDR3 extends over 16 amino acids. The germline gives CDR1 MNHNS, CDR2 SASEGT.

J is TRBJ2-7 and V is TRBV4-3, with 8 bases fitting TRBD1. The CDR3 has 15 amino acids. Germline V CDR1 and CDR2: LGHNA, YSLEER. Losses at the gene ends were 5 bases for V and 3 bases for J; bases not matched to a gene: 9. The CDR3 region has the DNA TGCGCCAGCAGCTTACTTTTGACAGGGGACTACGAGCAGTACTTC. Its translation: CASSLLLTGDYEQYF.

This chain uses TRBV28 with TRBJ2-3, with D perhaps TRBD2 (5 bases). The V end was cut by 5 bases, the J end by 4 bases, with 16 bases between. CDR3 length equals 15 residues. Germline assignment: CDR1 MDHEN and CDR2 SYDVKM. The CDR3 region is CASSKQELGADTQYF. For the CDR3, the DNA is TGTGCCAGCAGTAAACAAGAACTCGGGGCAGATACGCAGTATTTT.

The chain carries TRBV28 and TRBJ1-2; D not resolved. This CDR3 has 12 residues. The germline V gene has CDR1 MDHEN and CDR2 SYDVKM. Trimming took off 7 bases at V and 4 bases at J, with 10 bases between the two ends. CDR3 protein: CASTPRAYGYTF. The DNA for the CDR3 is TGTGCCAGCACTCCTCGGGCCTATGGCTACACCTTC.

This chain links TRBV30 with TRBJ1-2; 8 bases are shared with TRBD1. In germline, CDR1 is GTSNPN, CDR2 SVGIG (reference sequence). The junction had 6 bases not matched to a gene; V was cut back by 3 bases and J by 0 bases. The CDR3 runs 15 residues. The CDR3 DNA reads TGTGCCTGGAGGGACAGGGCGGTCCCTAACTATGGCTACACCTTC. Encoded protein: CAWRDRAVPNYGYTF.

The chain links TRBV10-3 to TRBJ2-7; 12 bases agree with TRBD2. The V and J ends lost 4 bases and 0 bases, in that order; junction bases with no gene match: 1. Per the germline V gene, CDR1 is ENHRY and CDR2 is SYGVKD. The CDR3 runs to 15 residues. The CDR3 sequence is CAISGTSGVSYEQYF. DNA for the CDR3: TGTGCCATCAGTGGGACTAGCGGGGTCTCCTACGAGCAGTACTTC.

The V call is TRBV10-3, the J call TRBJ1-4; D is unresolved. Germline CDR1 reads ENHRY; CDR2 reads SYGVKD. The V gene lost 0 bases and the J gene lost 8 bases, with 13 bases spanning the gap. The CDR3 totals 15 residues. The CDR3 DNA is TGTGCCATCAGTGAGTCGAGAGGGTCAGAGGAAAAACTGTTTTTT. It yields the protein CAISESRGSEEKLFF.

The CDR3 protein is CASSKYRGQTEAFF. The CDR3 region has the DNA TGTGCCAGCAGCAAGTACAGGGGGCAAACTGAAGCTTTCTTT. This chain links TRBV7-2 with TRBJ1-1; 9 bases fit TRBD1. V lost 5 bases to trimming and J lost 5 bases; unmatched junction nucleotides: 6. This CDR3 is 14 amino acids long. Germline CDR1 reads SGHTA; CDR2 reads FQGNSA.

The rearrangement uses TRBV7-3 and TRBJ1-6; D is unresolved. The CDR3 runs 13 residues. Trimming shortened V by 6 bases and J by 6 bases, and 9 bases separated the two germline ends. Germline V gene sequence: CDR1 SGHTA, CDR2 FQGTGA. The CDR3 sequence: CASSPGLNSPLHF. The CDR3 bases are TGTGCCAGCAGTCCTGGCCTTAATTCACCCCTCCACTTT.

CDR3 in amino acids: CSVNNPKSSYNEQFF. The CDR3 bases are TGCAGCGTGAACAATCCAAAGTCCTCCTACAATGAGCAGTTCTTC. The chain has TRBV29-1 and TRBJ2-1; D remains unclear. The ends were cut back, 6 bases at V and 0 bases at J, with 15 bases in the middle. CDR3 size: 15 residues. CDR1 is SQVTM and CDR2 is ANQGSEA in the germline V gene.